The sample holds a few counts of the clone carrying this T cell receptor (beta chain). Its target is not known. Researchers defined stable Graves' hyperthyroidism as no ophthalmopathy progression within 18 months. Patients with uncontrolled infections, other autoimmune diseases, pregnancy or lactation were excluded. RNA transcripts provided the source from which TCR beta CDR3 regions were amplified. With the HTBI primer set, the TCR CDR3 went through a first round of RT-PCR. A single record per CDR3 protein comes from TCRdb applying MiXCR to the multiplex PCR reads. This table has 300,000 to 350,000 distinct CDR3 sequences, about 15% appearing once. The data were obtained in a study of T cells in Graves' hyperthyroidism and ophthalmopathy. Whole-study findings and limits: It was a median about 6 months before onset that the model predicted ophthalmopathy.

The V end lost 0 bases, the J end lost 4 bases, and 15 bases lay between the germline ends. This CDR3 spans 16 amino acids. CDR1 SGHVS and CDR2 FNYEAQ come from the germline V gene. The TCR sequence derives from a woman aged 25 to 45 with Graves' hyperthyroidism. Specimen: blood. V usage is TRBV7-6 and J usage is TRBJ1-1, with D unresolved. DNA of the CDR3: TGTGCCAGCAGCTTAGCGAGCTATGGGGTTGGCACTGAAGCTTTCTTT. This encodes CASSLASYGVGTEAFF.